This T cell receptor beta chain comes out of a study of molecular identifiers for immune sequencing clone quantification. Overall study: Four of five RNA aliquots from approximately 20,000 or 100,000 naive CD8 T cells were sequenced.

Both previously described methods and listed TCR primers were employed to make bulk TCR libraries. TCRdb used MiXCR to reprocess the PCR reads, holding one entry per CDR3 protein. The table lists 550,000 to 750,000 distinct CDR3 sequences, 15% to 20% of them singletons. Germline CDR1 is SGHAT and CDR2 is FQNNGV. This CDR3 spans 15 amino acids. Study-level results: Over 98% of effector molecules, yet under 1% of naive-cell molecules, were held by clones above 20 RNA copies.

Isolation of naive CD8 T cells was achieved by sorting on a CD8+CD4-CCR7+CD45RA+ phenotype. As concerns this clonotype: Its antigen is unidentified. This could be a read error, since a much larger clone is one nucleotide away.

The chain couples TRBV11-2 to TRBJ2-1; TRBD2 matches at 8 bases. The clonotype comes from a human donor in good health. Some libraries in this study had Jurkat cell RNA spiked in. Sample: naive CD8+ T cells from blood, with Jurkat cell RNA spiked in. Sample subset: FACS-sorted CD8+CD4-CCR7+CD45RA+ naive T cells. CDR3 sequence reads: CAGSFRAGAYNEQFF. The CDR3 DNA is TGTGCCGGCAGCTTCCGAGCGGGAGCCTACAATGAGCAGTTCTTC.